Following are 23 T cell receptor beta chains from one sample sequenced in a study of chemoradiotherapy in HPV16-positive cancers. Assay: immunoSEQ multiplex PCR; the TCRdb copy retains only in-frame clones and omits some. The sample consists of approximately 28,000 clones, roughly nine tenths of them appearing once. This specimen consisted of blood, obtained from a patient who underwent chemoradiotherapy. The receptors were gathered from a human donor with HPV-associated anogenital cancer.

This clone appeared a single time. The chain has TRBV28 and TRBJ2-3; 8 nucleotides line up with TRBD1. The length of the CDR3 is 14 residues. V dropped 3 bases and J dropped 2; count of bases not matched to a gene: 1. Germline V lookup: CDR1 MDHEN, CDR2 SYDVKM. The chain's CDR3 is CASSLTGVTDTQYF. Here the CDR3 DNA reads TGTGCCAGCAGTTTGACAGGGGTCACAGATACGCAGTATTTT.

The chain uses TRBV27 and TRBJ2-7; D is perhaps TRBD2 (5 bases). Per germline, CDR1 MNHEY and CDR2 SMNVEV (reference sequence). V lost 6 bases and J lost 2, with 11 bases in between. There are 13 residues in the CDR3. The CDR3 region has the DNA TGTGCCAGCAGCCTGCGGGCCACCTACGAGCAGTACTTC. Translated, it gives CASSLRATYEQYF.

The V gene is TRBV7-2, the J gene TRBJ2-3, with TRBD2 matching over 7 bases. V was pared by 3 bases and J by 2 bases, with 2 bases of the junction left unmatched. Germline CDR1 reads SGHTA; CDR2 reads FQGNSA. The CDR3 runs to 14 residues. The chain's CDR3 is CASSFGGFTDTQYF. As DNA, the CDR3 is TGTGCCAGCAGCTTCGGGGGGTTCACAGATACGCAGTATTTT.

This chain links TRBV2 with TRBJ2-3; D perhaps matches TRBD2 (6 bases). Germline CDR1 and CDR2: SNHLY and FYNNEI. Deletions cut 8 bases from V and 5 bases from J, with 14 bases between. This CDR3 is built from 13 residues. CDR3 sequence reads: CASLREWVDTQYF. Written as DNA, the CDR3 is TGTGCCAGCTTACGGGAGTGGGTAGATACGCAGTATTTT.

The chain joins TRBV10-2 to TRBJ1-4; a weak D match, TRBD1 (5 bases). V was shortened by 6 bases and J by 4 bases, with 12 bases between the two germline ends. Germline lookup yields CDR1 WSHSY and CDR2 SAAADI. The CDR3 is 14 amino acids. This CDR3 is CASSPQEINEKLFF. The CDR3 coding sequence is TGCGCCAGCAGCCCACAGGAGATTAATGAAAAACTGTTTTTT.

The V gene is TRBV9, the J gene TRBJ2-5; TRBD1 aligns across 7 bases. Trimming at V came to 4 bases and at J to 5 bases, leaving 5 bases not matched to a gene. The CDR3 covers 13 residues. Looked up from germline, CDR1 is SGDLS and CDR2 is YYNGEE. CDR3 sequence (DNA): TGTGCCAGCAGCTCAGACAGGGTCGAGACCCAGTACTTC. Amino acid sequence: CASSSDRVETQYF.

Written as DNA, the CDR3 is TGTGCCAGCAGTTTAAGCCGGCGAAGGACAGGCCGCTACGAGCAGTACTTC. Encoded protein: CASSLSRRRTGRYEQYF. The chain couples TRBV27 to TRBJ2-7, with TRBD1 identical over 7 bases. This CDR3 has 17 residues. Germline V lookup: CDR1 MNHEY, CDR2 SMNVEV (reference sequence). Trimming removed 2 bases from V and 3 bases from J; junction bases left unmatched: 13.

The chain has TRBV5-4 and TRBJ2-2; D unresolved. V was pared by 5 bases and J by 0 bases, with 11 bases between. The germline V gene has CDR1 SGHNT and CDR2 YYREEE (reference sequence). This CDR3 contains 15 residues. CDR3 DNA sequence: TGTGCCAGCAGTCTGCTCCGCGCGAACACCGGGGAGCTGTTTTTT. It encodes CASSLLRANTGELFF.

The rearrangement links TRBV4-3 to TRBJ1-2, with D tentatively TRBD1 (6 bases). Trimming took off 0 bases at V and 2 bases at J, with 16 bases between the two ends. Germline values: CDR1 LGHNA, CDR2 YSLEER. The CDR3 spans 17 residues. The CDR3 region has the DNA TGCGCCAGCAGCCAAGATTACACAGGGCCACAGAACTATGGCTACACCTTC. The encoded protein is CASSQDYTGPQNYGYTF.

CDR3 loop: CASSYSVEGLEEQYF. The CDR3 nucleotides read TGTGCCAGCAGTTACTCGGTGGAGGGCTTAGAGGAGCAGTACTTC. The chain combines TRBV6-6 with TRBJ2-7; D might be TRBD2 (6 bases). Looked up from germline, CDR1 is MNHNY and CDR2 is SVGAGI (reference sequence). The CDR3 runs to 15 residues. Deletions cut 0 bases from V and 7 bases from J, with 16 bases between.

This chain uses TRBV7-6 with TRBJ2-2, with D perhaps TRBD1 (5 bases). V lost 5 bases to trimming and J lost 5 bases, with 12 bases between them. CDR1 and CDR2 from the germline V gene are SGHVS and FNYEAQ. This CDR3 comprises 14 residues. The CDR3 region has the DNA TGTGCCAGCAGCCCACAGGTGGGGACCGGGGAGCTGTTTTTT. Residues: CASSPQVGTGELFF.

J is TRBJ2-2 and V is TRBV18; 9 positions match TRBD2. Unmatched junction bases numbered 6, after V lost 6 bases and J lost 1 base. The germline CDR1 and CDR2 sequences are KGHSH and LQKENI. The CDR3 spans 16 residues. CDR3 sequence reads: CASSPRAGGNTGELFF. The CDR3 nucleotides are TGTGCCAGCTCGCCCCGAGCGGGGGGGAACACCGGGGAGCTGTTTTTT.

This clone was counted a single time. V is TRBV11-2 and J is TRBJ1-3; 7 nucleotides match TRBD1. V was clipped by 3 bases and J by 6 bases; unmatched bases: 8. From germline, CDR1 is SGHAT and CDR2 FQNNGV. This CDR3 is 15 amino acids long. The CDR3 protein is CASSFPRGEKNTIYF. CDR3 bases: TGTGCCAGCAGCTTCCCCAGGGGGGAAAAAAACACCATATATTTT.

This rearrangement joins TRBV29-1 to TRBJ2-7; D not resolved. V shed 2 bases and J shed 0 bases, with 11 bases lying between them. This CDR3 spans 14 amino acids. CDR1 is SQVTM, CDR2 ANQGSEA, per germline. The CDR3 sequence: CSVEKIRGSYEQYF. The CDR3 coding sequence is TGCAGCGTTGAAAAGATCCGAGGCTCCTACGAGCAGTACTTC.

The chain links TRBV7-9 to TRBJ2-5, with 8 bases lining up with TRBD2. CDR1 is SEHNR, CDR2 FQNEAQ, per germline (reference sequence). The CDR3 length is 14 residues. V lost 5 bases and J lost 2; bases outside the gene matches: 4. This CDR3 reads CASSTRGGQETQYF. DNA of the CDR3: TGTGCCAGCAGCACACGGGGGGGTCAAGAGACCCAGTACTTC.

Only one count was recorded for this clone. The chain couples TRBV19 to TRBJ2-6; D gene unclear. This CDR3 comprises 13 residues. Germline CDR1 and CDR2: LNHDA and SQIVND (reference sequence). V was clipped by 7 bases and J by 4 bases, with 8 bases between them. In DNA form, the CDR3 reads TGTGCCAGTACCACCATCGGGGCCAACGTCCTGACTTTC. Protein product: CASTTIGANVLTF. Drawing the rest from reference TRBV19 and TRBJ2-6, the complete variable domain is DGGITQSPKYLFRKEGQNVTLSCEQNLNHDAMYWYRQDPGQGLRLIYYSQIVNDFQKGDIAEGYSVSREKKESFPLTVTSAQKNPTAFYLCASTTIGANVLTFGAGSRLTVL.

CDR3 in DNA: TGTGCCAGCAGTGCCGGGGCCCCGGATGGCTACACCTTC. It translates to CASSAGAPDGYTF. V usage is TRBV6-5 and J usage is TRBJ1-2, with D possibly TRBD1 on 5 matching bases. From germline, CDR1 is MNHEY and CDR2 SVGAGI. V dropped 5 bases and J dropped 6 bases, with 13 bases sitting between them. CDR3 length equals 13 residues.

This chain connects TRBV13 to TRBJ1-1; D possibly corresponds to TRBD1 (6 bases). The germline V gene encodes CDR1 PRHDT and CDR2 FYEKMQ (reference sequence). CDR3 length: 14 residues. V lost 5 bases and J 6 bases, leaving 16 bases between the germline ends. The CDR3 DNA reads as TGTGCCAGCAGCCGTCGGGGGGCCCACGCTGAAGCTTTCTTT. It specifies CASSRRGAHAEAFF.

V gene TRBV10-3 combines with J gene TRBJ1-2; D uncertain. V lost 6 bases and J lost 0, with 8 bases in between. Germline CDR1 reads ENHRY; CDR2 reads SYGVKD. The CDR3 contains 13 residues. The CDR3 coding sequence is TGTGCCATCAGGGAGGAGGCTAACTATGGCTACACCTTC. This sequence encodes CAIREEANYGYTF.

The chain uses TRBV14 and TRBJ1-1; 8 bases match TRBD1. With 1 base clipped from V and 1 base from J, the junction kept 5 bases outside the gene matches. CDR1 SGHDN and CDR2 FVKESK come from the germline V gene. The CDR3 contains 16 residues. The CDR3 DNA sequence: TGTGCCAGCAGCCAAGGGGCAGGACAGGGGAACACTGAAGCTTTCTTT. As protein: CASSQGAGQGNTEAFF.

This clone was seen a handful of times. The V gene is TRBV11-3, the J gene TRBJ1-5; D unresolved. The V end was cut by 5 bases, the J end by 0 bases, with 5 bases between. This CDR3 contains 13 residues. CDR1 and CDR2 from the germline V gene are SGHNT and YENEEA. The CDR3 sequence is CASSPASNQPQHF. In DNA form, the CDR3 reads TGTGCCAGCAGCCCTGCTAGCAATCAGCCCCAGCATTTT. Supplemented by reference TRBV11-3 and TRBJ1-5, the full variable domain reads EAGVVQSPRYKIIEKKQPVAFWCNPISGHNTLYWYLQNLGQGPELLIRYENEEAVDDSQLPKDRFSAERLKGVDSTLKIQPAELGDSAVYLCASSPASNQPQHFGDGTRLSIL.

CDR3 in amino acids: CASSPGGANVLTF. The CDR3 coding sequence is TGCGCCAGCAGCCCTGGTGGGGCCAACGTCCTGACTTTC. J is TRBJ2-6 and V is TRBV5-1; D is uncertain. V lost 4 bases, J lost 3 bases, and 5 bases lay in between. CDR3 length: 13 amino acids. Germline assignment: CDR1 SGHRS and CDR2 YFSETQ.

V gene TRBV19 combines with J gene TRBJ2-5; the D is unclear. The germline V gene has CDR1 LNHDA and CDR2 SQIVND (reference sequence). The CDR3 is 13 amino acids. The V end lost 4 bases, the J end lost 2 bases, and 8 bases lay between the germline ends. The CDR3 DNA sequence: TGTGCCAGTAGTACTATACCACAAGAGACCCAGTACTTC. Translating it yields CASSTIPQETQYF.